This section outlines one T cell receptor (beta chain) sequence together with its context. Its antigen is currently unknown. These data are taken from a study of early T cells in non-severe SARS-CoV-2 infection. Looking at the study overall: From unsorted whole blood, bulk RNA was sequenced, and the chains remained unpaired.

Each single cDNA molecule received a unique molecular identifier. One entry per CDR3 protein results from TCRdb running MiXCR on the 5' RACE reads. In the table there are around 81,000 distinct CDR3 sequences, 11% to 15% of which are singletons. In germline, CDR1 is SGHRS, CDR2 YFSETQ. The V gene lost 4 bases and the J gene lost 1 base, with 14 bases spanning the gap. The CDR3 spans 15 residues. The study's findings and limits: Anti-spike CD8 responses were favored by VDJdb matching, which missed private and CD4 specificities.

This clonotype originated in an adult who was a healthcare worker with PCR-confirmed SARS-CoV-2 infection or an uninfected control (not recorded which). The sequenced sample was whole blood. V and J are TRBV5-1 and TRBJ1-1; TRBD1 might be the D (5 bases). This CDR3 is CASSPFSTGNTEAFF. DNA of the CDR3: TGCGCCAGCAGCCCATTTTCTACAGGGAACACTGAAGCTTTCTTT.